Below are 9 T cell receptor beta chains sequenced from a single sample in a study of response to subunit inactivated influenza vaccine. In TCRdb, the RT-PCR reads were re-called with MiXCR into one record per CDR3 protein. This table has 860,000 or so distinct CDR3 sequences, 20% to 25% appearing once. Sequencing was performed on PBMCs from blood, taken roughly 5 days after vaccination. All receptors derive from a man aged 50 to 59 who received an inactivated influenza vaccine.

This clonotype was found a few times. V gene TRBV2 combines with J gene TRBJ1-1, with TRBD1 as a possible D gene (6 bases). CDR3 size: 15 residues. CDR1 SNHLY and CDR2 FYNNEI come from the germline V gene. V lost 5 bases and J lost 3, with 16 bases in between. CDR3 coding DNA: TGTGCCAGCAGTCAACAGGGAAAGGGGTACACTGAAGCTTTCTTT. Translated: CASSQQGKGYTEAFF.

This clonotype was recorded a few times. The chain employs TRBV9 and TRBJ2-1; D perhaps matches TRBD2 (6 bases). The germline V gene encodes CDR1 SGDLS and CDR2 YYNGEE. The CDR3 runs 14 residues. Deletions cut 0 bases from V and 8 bases from J, with 12 bases between. CDR3 residues: CASSVGPGVDEQFF. The CDR3 nucleotides read TGTGCCAGCAGCGTAGGTCCGGGGGTAGATGAGCAGTTCTTC.

This clonotype was picked up many times. This chain connects TRBV27 to TRBJ2-1, with 13 nucleotides matching TRBD2. The CDR3 is made up of 14 amino acids. CDR1 and CDR2 from the germline V gene are MNHEY and SMNVEV (reference sequence). The V segment lost 6 bases and the J segment 8 bases; nucleotides outside the gene matches: 4. The DNA for the CDR3 is TGTGCCAGCAGCCTACTAGCGGGAGGGGATGAGCAGTTCTTC. Translating it yields CASSLLAGGDEQFF.

The chain carries TRBV28 and TRBJ1-2; 8 bases fit TRBD1. This CDR3 has 15 residues. Trimming removed 5 bases from V and 7 bases from J; junction bases left unmatched: 12. Germline CDR1 is MDHEN and CDR2 is SYDVKM. The chain's CDR3 is CASSPGQGSTGGYTF. In DNA, the CDR3 is TGTGCCAGCAGTCCCGGACAGGGATCCACCGGTGGCTACACCTTC.

This clonotype was detected a few times. This sequence joins TRBV15 and TRBJ2-3; D might be TRBD1 or TRBD2, each matching 5 bases. CDR1 and CDR2 from the germline V gene are LNHNV and YYDKDF (reference sequence). The CDR3 has 12 residues. The V and J ends lost 6 bases and 1 base respectively, with 5 bases between them. The CDR3 nucleotides read TGTGCCACCAGGGGACGCACAGATACGCAGTATTTT. It is translated as CATRGRTDTQYF.

The chain links TRBV6-1 to TRBJ2-3, with D unresolved. The CDR3 is made up of 16 amino acids. Trimming left V 3 bases short and J 5 bases short, with 18 bases between. The germline V gene has CDR1 MNHNS and CDR2 SASEGT. Here the CDR3 DNA reads TGTGCCAGCAGTGATGCGTACACAAGATTACTAGATACGCAGTATTTT. This codes for CASSDAYTRLLDTQYF.

This clonotype appeared a few times. J is TRBJ1-6 and V is TRBV12-3 or TRBV12-4; a weak D match, TRBD1 (6 bases). This CDR3 has 16 amino acids. V shed 6 bases and J shed 10 bases, with 22 bases lying between them. The CDR3 sequence: CASSFTPQGVGSPLHF. As DNA, the CDR3 is TGTGCCAGCAGCTTTACCCCACAGGGAGTAGGATCACCCCTCCACTTT.

The chain joins TRBV7-2 to TRBJ2-7, with TRBD2 matching over 7 bases. The CDR3 is 15 amino acids. CDR1 is SGHTA and CDR2 is FQGNSA in the germline V gene. The V segment lost 1 base and the J segment 7 bases; nucleotides outside the gene matches: 10. For the CDR3, the DNA is TGTGCCAGCAGCTTAGAGACTAGCTTCTTGGGGGAGCAGTACTTC. Translation: CASSLETSFLGEQYF.

This clonotype was detected only a few times. The chain links TRBV7-9 to TRBJ1-4; weak D call: TRBD1 (6 bases). Germline CDR1 is SEHNR and CDR2 is FQNEAQ (reference sequence). This CDR3 contains 14 residues. The V end was cut by 4 bases, the J end by 8 bases, with 14 bases between. The CDR3 reads CASSSGTLKEKLFF. The CDR3 coding sequence is TGTGCCAGCAGCTCCGGGACATTGAAGGAAAAACTGTTTTTT.